The 10 T cell receptor beta chains in this list originate from one sample, sequenced in a study of cytomegalovirus exposure and HLA in healthy donors. Primers included in the PCR were 60 Vbeta and 13 Jbeta primers. Libraries were prepared by immunoSEQ multiplex PCR; TCRdb keeps only in-frame clonotypes and omits some of them. The data show under 200,000 clones, approximately 78% seen once. Sequencing was done on a sample of PBMCs. These receptors all come from a woman younger than 35 in good health and CMV-seronegative.

A few counts support this clone. The J gene is TRBJ1-6, the V gene TRBV6-1, with a weak D call TRBD1 (5 bases). Germline CDR1 is MNHNS and CDR2 is SASEGT. The CDR3 has 15 residues. Trimming pared 4 bases from V and 7 bases from J, leaving 14 bases between. The CDR3 loop reads CASSAPGLRNSPLHF. The CDR3, as DNA: TGTGCCAGCAGTGCACCGGGACTGAGAAATTCACCCCTCCACTTT.

This chain connects TRBV6-4 to TRBJ2-2; unclear D gene. From germline, CDR1 is MRHNA and CDR2 SNTAGT. Trimming took 6 bases from V and 0 from J, leaving 8 bases between them. The CDR3 loop spans 14 amino acids. The CDR3 sequence is CASSRKANTGELFF. DNA of the CDR3: TGTGCCAGCAGCAGGAAAGCGAACACCGGGGAGCTGTTTTTT.

The V and J genes are TRBV28 and TRBJ2-1, with a tentative D call TRBD2 (6 bases). Trimming took 4 bases from V and 2 from J, leaving 15 bases between them. The germline CDR1 and CDR2 sequences are MDHEN and SYDVKM. This CDR3 contains 16 residues. The CDR3 spells CASSSWGDSPYNEQFF. The CDR3 DNA is TGTGCCAGCAGTTCTTGGGGGGACTCGCCCTACAATGAGCAGTTCTTC.

This sequence joins TRBV28 and TRBJ2-3; 8 positions agree with TRBD1. Germline trimming cut 6 bases from V and 1 base from J; bases unmatched to any gene: 3. This CDR3 has 14 residues. The germline V gene encodes CDR1 MDHEN and CDR2 SYDVKM. For the CDR3, the DNA is TGTGCCAGCAGGGGACAGGTTCGCACAGATACGCAGTATTTT. It yields the protein CASRGQVRTDTQYF.

This chain joins TRBV5-6 and TRBJ2-2, with D possibly TRBD2 on 6 matching bases. The CDR3 sequence is 15 residues long. CDR1 SGHDT and CDR2 YYEEEE come from the germline V gene. V gave up 2 bases and J gave up 1 base, with 9 bases separating them. The CDR3 sequence: CASSFGGWNTGELFF. The CDR3 DNA sequence: TGTGCCAGCAGCTTCGGAGGGTGGAACACCGGGGAGCTGTTTTTT.

The V gene is TRBV5-3, the J gene TRBJ1-5; 8 bases fit TRBD1. TRBV5-3 is an open reading frame, and its role is uncertain. This CDR3 has 16 amino acids. V shed 5 bases, J shed 7 bases, and the junction held 14 bases outside the gene matches. CDR3 sequence reads: CARSTRIRGQGQPQHF. CDR3 DNA sequence: TGTGCCAGAAGTACCCGAATCAGGGGGCAAGGACAGCCCCAGCATTTT.

This clone has a single count. The CDR3 spells CASSLWGRGGMNTEAFF. The CDR3 nucleotides read TGTGCCAGCAGTTTATGGGGCAGGGGAGGGATGAACACTGAAGCTTTCTTT. This chain connects TRBV27 to TRBJ1-1; D is perhaps TRBD1 (6 bases). Germline V lookup: CDR1 MNHEY, CDR2 SMNVEV (reference sequence). This CDR3 spans 17 amino acids. Trimming left V 1 base short and J 0 bases short, with 15 bases between.

The chain couples TRBV4-1 to TRBJ2-7, with D possibly being TRBD2 (5 bases). V was clipped by 0 bases and J by 3 bases, with 12 bases between them. This CDR3 contains 15 residues. In germline, CDR1 is MGHRA, CDR2 YSYEKL. Here the CDR3 DNA reads TGCGCCAGCAGCCAAGATGCTAGCCCGAACTACGAGCAGTACTTC. Translating it yields CASSQDASPNYEQYF.

This clone was detected a few times. The chain uses TRBV5-4 and TRBJ1-1; no reliable D call. CDR1 SGHNT and CDR2 YYREEE come from the germline V gene (reference sequence). This CDR3 has 13 residues. The V end was cut by 4 bases, the J end by 0 bases, with 7 bases between. The CDR3 region has the DNA TGTGCCAGCAGCGGAGTAATGAACACTGAAGCTTTCTTT. Protein sequence: CASSGVMNTEAFF. The full variable domain, its missing parts supplied by reference TRBV5-4 and TRBJ1-1, is ETGVTQSPTHLIKTRGQQVTLRCSSQSGHNTVSWYQQALGQGPQFIFQYYREEENGRGNFPPRFSGLQFPNYSSELNVNALELDDSALYLCASSGVMNTEAFFGQGTRLTVV.

The V and J genes are TRBV7-6 and TRBJ2-7; possibly TRBD2 for D (5 bases). V was pared by 1 base and J by 3 bases, with 22 bases between. Looked up from germline, CDR1 is SGHVS and CDR2 is FNYEAQ. This CDR3 region has 18 residues. DNA for the CDR3: TGTGCCAGCAGCTTAGTCGATCCCCGGTTGGCGGAGGACTACGAGCAGTACTTC. This codes for CASSLVDPRLAEDYEQYF.